Shown below are 19 T cell receptor beta chains from a single sample sequenced in a study of T cell repertoires in cytomegalovirus infection. Via MiXCR, TCRdb re-called the reads, giving one row per CDR3 protein. The table has 100,000 or so distinct CDR3 sequences, 16% seen once. Sequencing was performed on PBMCs. All receptors derive from a human donor in good health (CMV status not recorded). Some clones in this sample may be carry-over from other donors' samples.

This clonotype was detected ten times or more. The chain combines TRBV12-3 or TRBV12-4 with TRBJ1-1; D possibly corresponds to TRBD1 (5 bases). CDR3 length: 14 residues. Trimming took off 2 bases at V and 0 bases at J, with 7 bases between the two ends. The DNA of the CDR3 is TGTGCCAGCAGTTTACACAGGATGAACACTGAAGCTTTCTTT. This sequence encodes CASSLHRMNTEAFF.

The chain recombines TRBV6-6 with TRBJ2-3; D not resolved. This CDR3 has 15 residues. The V gene lost 2 bases and the J gene lost 2 bases, with 11 bases spanning the gap. Per the germline V gene, CDR1 is MNHNY and CDR2 is SVGAGI (reference sequence). The CDR3 here is CASSYEIRDTDTQYF. In nucleotides, the CDR3 is TGTGCCAGCAGTTACGAAATCAGAGACACAGATACGCAGTATTTT.

In its sample, this clonotype is medium-sized. This chain uses TRBV7-2 with TRBJ2-2, with 13 nucleotides matching TRBD2. Per germline, CDR1 SGHTA and CDR2 FQGNSA. The CDR3 is 17 residues long. Germline trimming cut 1 base from V and 4 bases from J; bases unmatched to any gene: 3. The CDR3 sequence: CASSLGLAGGGTGELFF. In DNA, the CDR3 is TGTGCCAGCAGCTTAGGACTAGCGGGGGGAGGCACCGGGGAGCTGTTTTTT.

The CDR3 protein is CASSFDRGLPEAFF. The DNA of the CDR3 is TGTGCCAGCAGTTTCGACAGGGGGCTCCCTGAAGCTTTCTTT. The chain couples TRBV6-2 or TRBV6-3 to TRBJ1-1, with TRBD1 identical over 10 bases. This CDR3 comprises 14 residues. Germline lookup yields CDR1 MNHEY and CDR2 SVGEGT. V trimming: 4 bases; J trimming: 6 bases; junction bases outside the gene matches: 5.

The J gene is TRBJ2-1, the V gene TRBV6-5; 14 bases line up with TRBD2. V gave up 0 bases and J gave up 7 bases; unmatched junction bases: 2. Germline V gene lookup returns CDR1 MNHEY and CDR2 SVGAGI. The CDR3 is made up of 16 amino acids. This CDR3 is CASSYSTSGGENEQFF. The CDR3 coding sequence is TGTGCCAGCAGTTACTCGACTAGCGGGGGGGAGAATGAGCAGTTCTTC.

The genes are TRBV12-3 or TRBV12-4 and TRBJ2-5, with TRBD1 as a possible D gene (5 bases). The CDR3 is 13 residues long. V lost 5 bases to trimming and J lost 4 bases, with 11 bases between them. The CDR3 loop is CASSKRGTETQYF. The DNA of the CDR3 is TGTGCCAGCAGTAAAAGGGGAACAGAGACCCAGTACTTC.

This clonotype occurred many times. This chain links TRBV7-2 with TRBJ2-4, with D perhaps TRBD2 (6 bases). Trimming removed 1 base at V and 1 base at J, with 11 bases between. The CDR3 loop spans 16 amino acids. Germline V CDR1 and CDR2: SGHTA, FQGNSA. The CDR3 region has the DNA TGTGCCAGCAGCTTAGTGGCGGGGTTGGCCAAAAACATTCAGTACTTC. Translation: CASSLVAGLAKNIQYF.

In its sample, this clonotype was seen many times. The chain employs TRBV7-9 and TRBJ1-2; 7 nucleotides line up with TRBD1. With V trimmed by 6 bases and J by 2 bases, 3 bases remained unmatched. The CDR3 totals 13 residues. Germline V gene data show CDR1 as SEHNR and CDR2 as FQNEAQ (reference sequence). The CDR3 bases are TGTGCCAGCAGTAAGGACAGGAACTATGGCTACACCTTC. Translated: CASSKDRNYGYTF.

This clonotype was observed many times. This chain uses TRBV7-2 with TRBJ2-7; D may be TRBD2 (6 bases). The CDR3 extends over 15 amino acids. CDR1 SGHTA and CDR2 FQGNSA come from the germline V gene. The V gene lost 5 bases and the J gene lost 0 bases, with 14 bases spanning the gap. The CDR3 DNA reads as TGTGCCAGCAGCCCGCGAGGGACTGTCTCCTACGAGCAGTACTTC. Translating gives CASSPRGTVSYEQYF. Based on the CDR3 plus reference TRBV7-2 and TRBJ2-7, the full variable domain is GAGVSQSPSNKVTEKGKDVELRCDPISGHTALYWYRQSLGQGLEFLIYFQGNSAPDKSGLPSDRFSAERTGGSVSTLTIQRTQQEDSAVYLCASSPRGTVSYEQYFGPGTRLTVT.

This clonotype came up a few times. The chain uses TRBV6-2 or TRBV6-3 and TRBJ2-1; TRBD2 matches at 11 bases. Germline-derived CDR1 and CDR2 are MNHEY and SVGEGT. This CDR3 is built from 14 residues. V shed 7 bases, J shed 4 bases, and the junction held 3 bases outside the gene matches. This chain's CDR3 is CASNRLAGYNEQFF. In nucleotides, the CDR3 is TGTGCCAGCAATAGACTAGCGGGATACAATGAGCAGTTCTTC.

This clonotype came up many times. V and J are TRBV7-2 and TRBJ2-7, with 9 bases aligning to TRBD2. This CDR3 region has 15 residues. The germline gives CDR1 SGHTA, CDR2 FQGNSA. The trim removed 4 bases at V and 1 base at J, leaving 5 bases unmatched. CDR3 in amino acids: CASSSRGGASYEQYF. CDR3 bases: TGTGCCAGCAGCTCGCGGGGGGGCGCGTCCTACGAGCAGTACTTC.

This clonotype was counted ten times or more. The rearrangement uses TRBV7-2 and TRBJ2-1, with 8 bases matching TRBD2. Germline V gene data show CDR1 as SGHTA and CDR2 as FQGNSA. The CDR3 runs to 13 residues. The V and J ends lost 5 bases and 9 bases, in that order; junction bases with no gene match: 6. In DNA, the CDR3 is TGTGCCAGCAGCCCCGTGGCGGGGGGTGAGCAGTTCTTC. Translation: CASSPVAGGEQFF.

The genes are TRBV28 and TRBJ2-7; D might be TRBD1 or TRBD2, each matching 5 bases. CDR1 and CDR2 from the germline V gene are MDHEN and SYDVKM. Trimming took 3 bases from V and 3 from J, leaving 15 bases between them. The CDR3 totals 15 residues. CDR3 DNA: TGTGCCAGCAGTTTGGCTTCGAGGGGTGACTACGAGCAGTACTTC. This translates into CASSLASRGDYEQYF.

The J gene is TRBJ2-3, the V gene TRBV5-4; 7 bases agree with TRBD2. The CDR3 contains 14 residues. V gave up 4 bases and J gave up 3 bases; unmatched junction bases: 5. Germline-derived CDR1 and CDR2 are SGHNT and YYREEE (reference sequence). The CDR3 coding sequence is TGTGCCAGCAGCGGTGGCGGGGGAACAGATACGCAGTATTTT. Encoded protein: CASSGGGGTDTQYF.

This chain joins TRBV27 and TRBJ1-5; 9 bases align to TRBD1. The V segment lost 5 bases and the J segment 6 bases; nucleotides outside the gene matches: 8. CDR1 and CDR2 (germline): MNHEY, SMNVEV (reference sequence). The CDR3 is made up of 15 amino acids. The CDR3 sequence: CASSAGTGSFQPQHF. DNA of the CDR3: TGTGCCAGCAGTGCCGGGACAGGGAGTTTTCAGCCCCAGCATTTT.

This clonotype was counted a few times. This sequence joins TRBV29-1 and TRBJ1-5; a weak D match, TRBD1 (5 bases). CDR3 size: 14 residues. The V end was cut by 5 bases, the J end by 6 bases, with 17 bases between. Germline V gives CDR1 SQVTM, CDR2 ANQGSEA. CDR3 sequence: CSVSGGVAGQPQHF. The CDR3 DNA is TGCAGCGTTTCTGGAGGGGTCGCAGGTCAGCCCCAGCATTTT.

This clonotype was seen only once. This chain uses TRBV5-1 with TRBJ1-1; maybe TRBD1 (5 bases). Germline-derived CDR1 and CDR2 are SGHRS and YFSETQ. This CDR3 spans 14 amino acids. V dropped 6 bases and J dropped 1 base, with 13 bases sitting between them. The CDR3 here is CASKIGEGNTEAFF. For the CDR3, the DNA is TGCGCCAGCAAGATAGGGGAGGGGAACACTGAAGCTTTCTTT.

This rearrangement joins TRBV10-3 to TRBJ1-4, with TRBD1 as a possible D gene (6 bases). The germline V gene encodes CDR1 ENHRY and CDR2 SYGVKD. The ends were cut back, 8 bases at V and 8 bases at J, with 18 bases in the middle. This CDR3 comprises 14 residues. This CDR3 is CAIGPGAGREKLFF. Here the CDR3 DNA reads TGTGCCATCGGCCCAGGGGCCGGAAGGGAAAAACTGTTTTTT.

In its sample, this clonotype was seen many times. The rearrangement uses TRBV7-2 and TRBJ2-5, with D perhaps TRBD2 (6 bases). CDR1 and CDR2 from the germline V gene are SGHTA and FQGNSA. The germline V and J ends were trimmed by 2 bases and 4 bases, with 8 bases remaining between them. The CDR3 covers 13 residues. As DNA, the CDR3 is TGTGCCAGCAGCTTATTCGGGAGAGAGACCCAGTACTTC. Encoded protein: CASSLFGRETQYF. Filled out from reference TRBV7-2 and TRBJ2-5, the complete variable domain reads GAGVSQSPSNKVTEKGKDVELRCDPISGHTALYWYRQSLGQGLEFLIYFQGNSAPDKSGLPSDRFSAERTGGSVSTLTIQRTQQEDSAVYLCASSLFGRETQYFGPGTRLLVL.